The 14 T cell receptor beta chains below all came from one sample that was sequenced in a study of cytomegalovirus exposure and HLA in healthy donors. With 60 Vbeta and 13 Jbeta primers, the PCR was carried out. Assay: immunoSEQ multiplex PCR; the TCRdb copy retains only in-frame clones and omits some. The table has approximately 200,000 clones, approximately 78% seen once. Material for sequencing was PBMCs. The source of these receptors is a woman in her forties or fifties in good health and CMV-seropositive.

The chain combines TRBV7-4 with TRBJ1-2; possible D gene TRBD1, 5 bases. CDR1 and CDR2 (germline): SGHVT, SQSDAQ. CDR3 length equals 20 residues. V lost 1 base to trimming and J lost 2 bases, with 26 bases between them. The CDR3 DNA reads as TGTGCCAGCAGCTTAGATGGAGTCGGCCGGGGGGGAGGATTCAACTATGGCTACACCTTC. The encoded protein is CASSLDGVGRGGGFNYGYTF.

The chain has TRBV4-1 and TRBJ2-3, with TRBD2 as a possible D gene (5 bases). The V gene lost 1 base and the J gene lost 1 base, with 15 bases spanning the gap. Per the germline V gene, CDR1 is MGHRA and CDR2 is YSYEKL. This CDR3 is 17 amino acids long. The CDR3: CASSQGGGARRTDTQYF. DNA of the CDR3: TGCGCCAGCAGCCAAGGCGGAGGTGCCCGACGCACAGATACGCAGTATTTT.

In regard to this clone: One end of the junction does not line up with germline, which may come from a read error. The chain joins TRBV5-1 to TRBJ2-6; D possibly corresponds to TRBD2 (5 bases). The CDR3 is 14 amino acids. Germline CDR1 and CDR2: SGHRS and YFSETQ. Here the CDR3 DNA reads TGCGCCAGCAGCAACCCACCGGAGGCCAACGGCCTGACTTTC. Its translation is CASSNPPEANGLTF.

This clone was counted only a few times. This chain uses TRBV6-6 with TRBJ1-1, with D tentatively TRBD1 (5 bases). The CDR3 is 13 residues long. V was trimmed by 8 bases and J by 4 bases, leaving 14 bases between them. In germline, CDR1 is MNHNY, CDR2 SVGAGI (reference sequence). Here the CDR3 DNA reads TGTGCCAGCGGCCGGGGGATCGGCACTGAAGCTTTCTTT. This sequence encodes CASGRGIGTEAFF.

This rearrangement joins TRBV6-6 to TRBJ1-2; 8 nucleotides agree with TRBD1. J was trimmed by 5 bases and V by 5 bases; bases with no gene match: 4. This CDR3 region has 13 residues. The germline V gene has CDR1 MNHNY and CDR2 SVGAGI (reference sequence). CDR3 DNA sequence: TGTGCCAGCAGTCAGGACAGGGAGTATGGCTACACCTTC. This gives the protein CASSQDREYGYTF.

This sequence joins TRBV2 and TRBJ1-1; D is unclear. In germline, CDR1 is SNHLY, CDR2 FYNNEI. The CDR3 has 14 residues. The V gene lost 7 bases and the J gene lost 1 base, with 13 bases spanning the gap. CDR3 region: CASTPDGKNTEAFF. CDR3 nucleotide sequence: TGTGCCAGCACCCCGGACGGGAAGAACACTGAAGCTTTCTTT.

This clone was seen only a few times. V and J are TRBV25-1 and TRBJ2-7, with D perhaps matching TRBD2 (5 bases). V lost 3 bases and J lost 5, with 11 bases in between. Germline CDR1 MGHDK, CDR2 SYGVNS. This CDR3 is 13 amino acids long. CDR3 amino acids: CASSDRGIHEQYF. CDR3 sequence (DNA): TGTGCCAGCAGTGATCGAGGGATCCACGAGCAGTACTTC.

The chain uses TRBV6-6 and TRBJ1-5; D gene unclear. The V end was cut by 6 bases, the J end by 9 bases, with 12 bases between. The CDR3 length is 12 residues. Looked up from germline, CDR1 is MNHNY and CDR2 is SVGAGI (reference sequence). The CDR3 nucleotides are TGTGCCAGCAGCCCCCGGTCTGGGCCCCAGCATTTT. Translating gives CASSPRSGPQHF.

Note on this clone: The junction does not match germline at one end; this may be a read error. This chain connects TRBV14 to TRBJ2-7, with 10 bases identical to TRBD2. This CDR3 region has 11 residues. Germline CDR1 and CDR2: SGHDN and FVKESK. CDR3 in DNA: TGTGCCAGCAGCCAGGGGACTAGCGCTCACTTC. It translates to CASSQGTSAHF.

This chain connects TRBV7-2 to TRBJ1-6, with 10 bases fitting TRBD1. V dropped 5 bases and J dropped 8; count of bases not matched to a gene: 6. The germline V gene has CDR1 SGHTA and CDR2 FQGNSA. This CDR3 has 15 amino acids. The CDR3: CASSAGQGGYSPLHF. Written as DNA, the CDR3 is TGTGCCAGCAGCGCAGGACAGGGGGGGTATTCACCCCTCCACTTT.

CDR3 sequence: CASSQTGTSGQETQYF. The CDR3, as DNA: TGTGCCAGCAGCCAAACCGGGACTAGCGGACAAGAGACCCAGTACTTC. The chain uses TRBV4-2 and TRBJ2-5, with 11 positions matching TRBD2. V lost 2 bases, J lost 2 bases, and 4 bases stayed unmatched. CDR3 length: 16 residues. Looked up from germline, CDR1 is LGHNA and CDR2 is YNFKEQ.

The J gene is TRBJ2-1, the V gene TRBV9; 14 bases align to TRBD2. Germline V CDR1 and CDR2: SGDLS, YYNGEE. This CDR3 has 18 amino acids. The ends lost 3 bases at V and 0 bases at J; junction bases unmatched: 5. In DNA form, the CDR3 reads TGTGCCAGCAGCGCGACTAGCGGGGGGGCCCCCTCCTACAATGAGCAGTTCTTC. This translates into CASSATSGGAPSYNEQFF.

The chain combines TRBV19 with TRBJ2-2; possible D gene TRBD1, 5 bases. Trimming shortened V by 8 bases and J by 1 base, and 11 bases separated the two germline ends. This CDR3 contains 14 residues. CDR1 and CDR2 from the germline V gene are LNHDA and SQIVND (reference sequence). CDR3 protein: CASRRQGNTGELFF. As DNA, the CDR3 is TGTGCCAGTCGACGGCAGGGGAACACCGGGGAGCTGTTTTTT. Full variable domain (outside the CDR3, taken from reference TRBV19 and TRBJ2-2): DGGITQSPKYLFRKEGQNVTLSCEQNLNHDAMYWYRQDPGQGLRLIYYSQIVNDFQKGDIAEGYSVSREKKESFPLTVTSAQKNPTAFYLCASRRQGNTGELFFGEGSRLTVL.

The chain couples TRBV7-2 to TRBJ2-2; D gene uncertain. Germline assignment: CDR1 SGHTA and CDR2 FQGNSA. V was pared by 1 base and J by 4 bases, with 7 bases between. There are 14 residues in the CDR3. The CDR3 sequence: CASSLGHPTGELFF. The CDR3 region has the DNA TGTGCCAGCAGCTTAGGACACCCCACCGGGGAGCTGTTTTTT.